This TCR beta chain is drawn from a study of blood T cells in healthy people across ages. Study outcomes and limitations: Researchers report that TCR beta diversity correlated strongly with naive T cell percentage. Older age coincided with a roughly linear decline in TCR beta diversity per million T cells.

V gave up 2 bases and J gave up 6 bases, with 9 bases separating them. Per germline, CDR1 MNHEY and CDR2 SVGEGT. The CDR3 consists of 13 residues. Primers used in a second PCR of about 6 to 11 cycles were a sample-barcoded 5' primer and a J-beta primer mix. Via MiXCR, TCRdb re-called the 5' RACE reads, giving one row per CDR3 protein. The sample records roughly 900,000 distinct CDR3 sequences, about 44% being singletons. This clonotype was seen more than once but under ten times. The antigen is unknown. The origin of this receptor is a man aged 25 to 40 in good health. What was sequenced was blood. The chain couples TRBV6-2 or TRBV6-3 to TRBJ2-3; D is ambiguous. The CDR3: CASSYLPRDTQYF. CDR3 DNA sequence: TGTGCCAGCAGTTACCTCCCGAGGGATACGCAGTATTTT.